The next 10 T cell receptor beta chains were all read from a single sample in a study. TCRdb reanalysed the 5' RACE reads using MiXCR and keeps one entry per CDR3 protein. The repertoire holds 9,500 to 12,000 distinct CDR3 sequences, with 47% as singletons. Material for sequencing was tumor-infiltrating naive CD4+ T cells sorted from the breast tumor. Subset given: naive CD4+ T cells, CD4+CD45RA+CD25-. These receptors all stem from a female donor with breast cancer.

The V gene is TRBV5-5, the J gene TRBJ1-6; no firm D call. Germline values: CDR1 SGHKS, CDR2 YYEKEE (reference sequence). This CDR3 has 10 residues. Trimming cost V 4 bases and J 15 bases, with 8 bases left between them. The CDR3 DNA reads TGTGCCAGCAGCCCCCGGGACCTCCACTTT. Protein product: CASSPRDLHF. The full variable domain, with the rest looked up from reference TRBV5-5 and TRBJ1-6, is DAGVTQSPTHLIKTRGQQVTLRCSPISGHKSVSWYQQVLGQGPQFIFQYYEKEERGRGNFPDRFSARQFPNYSSELNVNALLLGDSALYLCASSPRDLHFGNGTRLTVT.

About this clonotype itself: The CDR3 carries no conserved terminal phenylalanine or tryptophan, so it likely arises from a read error. The chain links TRBV4-3 to TRBJ2-4, with D perhaps assigned TRBD1 or TRBD2 (6 bases each). CDR1 and CDR2 (germline): LGHNA, YSLEER. The CDR3 extends over 16 amino acids. Here the CDR3 reads CVSSQESRGVENIQYI. The DNA for the CDR3 is TGCGTCAGCAGCCAAGAGTCGAGGGGGGTCGAAAACATTCAGTACATC.

This CDR3 is CSARVHNEQFF. The CDR3 nucleotides are TGCAGTGCTAGAGTTCACAATGAGCAGTTCTTC. This sequence joins TRBV20-1 and TRBJ2-1, with D unclear. The V end was cut by 1 base, the J end by 5 bases, with 3 bases between. The germline V gene has CDR1 DFQATT and CDR2 SNEGSKA (reference sequence). This CDR3 is 11 amino acids long.

The chain links TRBV20-1 to TRBJ2-5; 13 bases are shared with TRBD2. Germline V CDR1 and CDR2: DFQATT, SNEGSKA (reference sequence). The CDR3 is 13 amino acids. The V segment lost 5 bases and the J segment 7 bases; nucleotides outside the gene matches: 4. CDR3 nucleotides: TGCAGTGCTGGGACTAGCGGGATCGGGACCCAGTACTTC. Residues: CSAGTSGIGTQYF.

On this clonotype itself: The CDR3 does not close with the conserved phenylalanine or tryptophan, likely indicating a read error. Because the CDR3's place on the DNA is in doubt, the DNA is left out and the CDR3 is given as listed by TCRdb. The chain is built from TRBV11-3 and TRBJ2-3. Germline lookup yields CDR1 SGHNT and CDR2 YENEEA. The CDR3 spans 10 amino acids, including both terminal residues. This CDR3 is CASSLGMRSV.

This clonotype was picked up a small number of times. This chain joins TRBV7-2 and TRBJ2-1; D possibly corresponds to TRBD1 (6 bases). The V gene's germline CDR1 is SGHTA and CDR2 FQGNSA. This CDR3 spans 17 amino acids. The ends were cut back, 5 bases at V and 5 bases at J, with 22 bases in the middle. The CDR3 DNA reads TGTGCCAGCAGCCTGGACCCCGACAGGAAACGAAACAATGAGCAGTTCTTC. Residues: CASSLDPDRKRNNEQFF.

This clonotype was seen more than once but under ten times. This chain links TRBV29-1 with TRBJ2-1; D is uncertain. The CDR3 contains 10 residues. The germline V gene has CDR1 SQVTM and CDR2 ANQGSEA. V was trimmed by 4 bases and J by 6 bases, leaving 4 bases between them. This chain's CDR3 is CSVVSNEQFF. CDR3 nucleotides: TGCAGCGTTGTGTCCAATGAGCAGTTCTTC.

This sequence joins TRBV20-1 and TRBJ2-1; 14 bases agree with TRBD2. V lost 4 bases and J lost 2; bases outside the gene matches: 4. Germline V gene sequence: CDR1 DFQATT, CDR2 SNEGSKA (reference sequence). The CDR3 runs 16 residues. The CDR3 nucleotides are TGCAGTGCTAACCCGACTAGCGGGAGGGCCTACAATGAGCAGTTCTTC. As protein: CSANPTSGRAYNEQFF.

V and J are TRBV24-1 and TRBJ2-6; tentative D call: TRBD1 (6 bases). V was shortened by 9 bases and J by 4 bases, with 12 bases between the two germline ends. Looked up from germline, CDR1 is KGHDR and CDR2 is SFDVKD. The CDR3 covers 14 residues. The CDR3 loop is CATGTGSGANVLTF. For the CDR3, the DNA is TGTGCCACCGGTACAGGGTCCGGGGCCAACGTCCTGACTTTC.

The V and J genes are TRBV5-1 and TRBJ2-1; no firm D call. Germline loops: CDR1 SGHRS, CDR2 YFSETQ. V was cut by 0 bases and J by 6 bases, with 7 bases left in between. The length of the CDR3 is 13 residues. The CDR3 reads CASSLVVANEQFF. CDR3 nucleotide sequence: TGCGCCAGCAGCTTGGTGGTAGCCAATGAGCAGTTCTTC. Full variable domain (rest looked up from reference TRBV5-1 and TRBJ2-1): KAGVTQTPRYLIKTRGQQVTLSCSPISGHRSVSWYQQTPGQGLQFLFEYFSETQRNKGNFPGRFSGRQFSNSRSEMNVSTLELGDSALYLCASSLVVANEQFFGPGTRLTVL.